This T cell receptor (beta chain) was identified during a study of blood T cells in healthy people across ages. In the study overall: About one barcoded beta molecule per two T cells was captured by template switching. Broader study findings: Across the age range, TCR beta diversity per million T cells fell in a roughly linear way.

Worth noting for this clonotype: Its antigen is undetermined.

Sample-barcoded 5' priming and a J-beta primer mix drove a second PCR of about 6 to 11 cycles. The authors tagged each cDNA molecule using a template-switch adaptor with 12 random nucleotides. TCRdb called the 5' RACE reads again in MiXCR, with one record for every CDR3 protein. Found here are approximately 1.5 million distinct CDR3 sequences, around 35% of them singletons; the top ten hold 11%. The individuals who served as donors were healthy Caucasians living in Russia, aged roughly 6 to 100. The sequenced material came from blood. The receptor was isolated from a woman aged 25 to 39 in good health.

The CDR3 bases are TGTGCCAGCAGTTGGAGACAGGGAGGGAAGAGCCAGCCCCAGCATTTT. Translation gives CASSWRQGGKSQPQHF. The rearrangement uses TRBV28 and TRBJ1-5; TRBD1 agrees at 7 bases. Germline trimming cut 4 bases from V and 7 bases from J; bases unmatched to any gene: 13. Germline CDR1 reads MDHEN; CDR2 reads SYDVKM. CDR3 length: 16 amino acids.